The rows below give T cell receptor beta chains drawn from one sample of a study of memory CD4+ T cells and cytomegalovirus serostatus. Data came from immunoSEQ multiplex PCR; TCRdb stores just in-frame clones and leaves some out. This sample has tens of thousands of clones, with around 80% found just once. Input material: memory CD4+ T cells from blood. The source is an adult in good health and CMV-seronegative. Both conserved end residues are part of each CDR3. The order of the fields is clone size, D gene, J gene, V gene, CDR3 protein, CDR3 DNA. A D gene is named only where the DNA matches it firmly. The listing skips clone size in some rows; elsewhere it reads once, few, many or a size class.

once	TRBD1	TRBJ1-3	TRBV7-8	CASSLRDRWSGNTIYF	TGTGCCAGCAGCTTAAGGGACAGGTGGTCTGGAAACACCATATATTTT
NA	NA	TRBJ2-5	TRBV7-9	CASSFPGEETQYF	TGTGCCAGCAGCTTCCCCGGCGAAGAGACCCAGTACTTC
medium-sized	NA	TRBJ2-4	TRBV2	CASSDSLGAKNIQYF	TGTGCCAGCAGTGACTCCCTGGGAGCCAAAAACATTCAGTACTTC
NA	TRBD2	TRBJ2-1	TRBV19	CASSIGRGLSVNEQFF	TGTGCCAGTAGTATTGGGAGGGGTTTATCTGTCAATGAGCAGTTCTTC
once	NA	TRBJ1-1	TRBV6-5	CASSYAWARANTEAFF	TGTGCCAGCAGTTACGCTTGGGCCCGAGCGAACACTGAAGCTTTCTTT
NA	NA	TRBJ1-1	TRBV13	CASSSGQIMNTEAFF	TGTGCCAGCAGCTCCGGACAGATCATGAACACTGAAGCTTTCTTT
NA	TRBD2	TRBJ2-6	TRBV4-2	CASSLGRGGLGANVLTF	TGTGCCAGCAGCCTCGGGAGGGGGGGCCTTGGGGCCAACGTCCTGACTTTC
NA	NA	TRBJ1-2	TRBV19	CASSPRLQSNYGYTF	TGTGCCAGTAGTCCCAGGTTGCAATCTAACTATGGCTACACCTTC
few	NA	TRBJ1-1	TRBV7-9	CASSSGWDTEAFF	TGTGCCAGCAGCTCAGGTTGGGACACTGAAGCTTTCTTT
few	NA	TRBJ2-1	TRBV5-1	CASSLGPASRGGNEQFF	TGCGCCAGCAGCTTGGGCCCCGCTAGCCGGGGAGGCAATGAGCAGTTCTTC
NA	TRBD2	TRBJ2-2	TRBV11-1	CASSLGLAGGRKTGELFF	TGTGCCAGCAGCCTGGGACTAGCGGGGGGGCGTAAAACCGGGGAGCTGTTTTTT
NA	NA	TRBJ2-5	TRBV19	CASRPDLGETQYF	TGTGCCAGTAGGCCGGACTTAGGAGAGACCCAGTACTTC
NA	NA	TRBJ2-1	TRBV11-2	CASSMGQHNEQFF	TGTGCCAGCAGCATGGGTCAGCACAATGAGCAGTTCTTC
NA	NA	TRBJ1-1	TRBV5-5	CASSSGSGQEAFF	TGTGCCAGCAGCTCCGGGTCAGGACAGGAAGCTTTCTTT
NA	NA	TRBJ1-2	TRBV28	CASSLKLAYGYTF	TGTGCCAGCAGTTTAAAGCTTGCCTATGGCTACACCTTC
NA	NA	TRBJ1-2	TRBV5-6	CASSFLTARANYGYTF	TGTGCCAGCAGCTTTTTAACAGCAAGAGCTAACTATGGCTACACCTTC
NA	NA	TRBJ1-2	TRBV5-1	CASSLAPGSYGYTF	TGCGCCAGCAGCTTGGCCCCGGGCTCCTATGGCTACACCTTC
NA	NA	TRBJ2-6	TRBV27	CASAPLRLGANVLTF	TGTGCCAGCGCCCCGCTACGGCTTGGGGCCAACGTCCTGACTTTC
once	NA	TRBJ1-2	TRBV5-5	CASSPDGSYGYTF	TGTGCCAGCAGCCCCGACGGGAGCTATGGCTACACCTTC
NA	NA	TRBJ1-1	TRBV18	CASSPSRIGTEAFF	TGTGCCAGCTCACCCTCCCGAATCGGCACTGAAGCTTTCTTT
NA	NA	TRBJ2-1	TRBV12-5	CASAGAFYEQFF	TGTGCTTCGGCGGGGGCCTTTTATGAGCAGTTCTTC
NA	NA	TRBJ2-7	TRBV19	CASSTRGDEQYF	TGTGCCAGTAGTACGAGGGGAGACGAGCAGTACTTC
NA	NA	TRBJ1-1	TRBV11-3	CASSLGMNTEAFF	TGTGCCAGCAGCTTAGGGATGAACACTGAAGCTTTCTTT
NA	NA	TRBJ1-4	TRBV5-5	CASSPGTRSEKLFF	TGTGCCAGCAGCCCTGGGACAAGGAGTGAAAAACTGTTTTTT
NA	TRBD2	TRBJ2-7	TRBV5-8	CASRTRRGAYEQYF	TGTGCCAGCAGGACCCGGCGGGGGGCCTACGAGCAGTACTTC
NA	NA	TRBJ2-1	TRBV19	CASRTDRSSYNEQFF	TGTGCCAGTAGGACCGATCGTAGCTCCTACAATGAGCAGTTCTTC
NA	TRBD2	TRBJ2-5	TRBV5-1	CASSWTSRQETQYF	TGCGCCAGCAGCTGGACTAGCAGGCAAGAGACCCAGTACTTC
NA	NA	TRBJ1-4	TRBV9	CASSVDPGQGEKLFF	TGTGCCAGCAGCGTAGATCCGGGGCAGGGGGAAAAACTGTTTTTT
NA	NA	TRBJ1-1	TRBV29-1	CSAKAVNTEAFF	TGCAGCGCTAAGGCCGTCAACACTGAAGCTTTCTTT
NA	NA	TRBJ1-1	TRBV6-5	CASTKGSMNTEAFF	TGTGCCAGTACCAAGGGGTCCATGAACACTGAAGCTTTCTTT
once	NA	TRBJ1-2	TRBV29-1	CSVEETNYGYTF	TGCAGCGTTGAAGAGACCAACTATGGCTACACCTTC
NA	TRBD1	TRBJ1-6	TRBV2	CASRAGTGLSPLHF	TGTGCCAGCAGAGCCGGGACAGGGCTCTCACCCCTCCACTTT
NA	TRBD1	TRBJ1-1	TRBV18	CASSQPGQGIYSEAFF	TGTGCCAGCTCACAGCCGGGACAGGGTATTTATTCTGAAGCTTTCTTT
NA	NA	TRBJ1-1	TRBV6-6	CASSPTVGQNTEAFF	TGTGCCAGCAGTCCGACGGTAGGACAGAACACTGAAGCTTTCTTT
NA	NA	TRBJ2-7	TRBV30	CAWGIYEQYF	TGTGCCTGGGGAATCTACGAGCAGTACTTC
NA	TRBD1	TRBJ2-7	TRBV28	CASRGQGADWDEQYF	TGTGCCAGCAGAGGACAGGGAGCGGATTGGGACGAGCAGTACTTC
NA	NA	TRBJ2-5	TRBV5-1	CASSLALKETQYF	TGCGCCAGCAGCTTGGCACTGAAAGAGACCCAGTACTTC
few	NA	TRBJ2-2	TRBV5-4	CASSYKGYTGELFF	TGTGCCAGCAGCTACAAAGGGTACACCGGGGAGCTGTTTTTT
NA	NA	TRBJ2-5	TRBV5-4	CASSLWRGWEETQYF	TGTGCCAGCAGCTTGTGGCGGGGATGGGAAGAGACCCAGTACTTC
NA	TRBD2	TRBJ2-2	TRBV5-1	CASRGDANTGELFF	TGCGCCAGCCGGGGGGACGCGAACACCGGGGAGCTGTTTTTT
once	NA	TRBJ1-1	TRBV28	CASSFRTEAFF	TGTGCCAGCAGTTTTCGTACTGAAGCTTTCTTT
few	NA	TRBJ1-1	TRBV14	CASSQDWGSTEAFF	TGTGCCAGCAGCCAAGACTGGGGAAGCACTGAAGCTTTCTTT
NA	NA	TRBJ2-5	TRBV7-6	CASSSLVRETQYF	TGTGCCAGCAGCTCCTTAGTAAGAGAGACCCAGTACTTC
NA	NA	TRBJ1-2	TRBV27	CASGIPGRTNYGYTF	TGTGCCAGCGGGATCCCCGGACGGACTAACTATGGCTACACCTTC
NA	TRBD1	TRBJ1-2	TRBV5-1	CASSASGGAGYGYTF	TGCGCCAGCAGCGCTTCAGGGGGCGCAGGATATGGCTACACCTTC
NA	NA	TRBJ2-7	TRBV10-3	CAISEGDSYEQYF	TGTGCCATCAGTGAAGGGGATTCCTACGAGCAGTACTTC
NA	NA	TRBJ1-4	TRBV11-2	CASSFYGVDEKLFF	TGTGCCAGCAGCTTCTATGGGGTGGATGAAAAACTGTTTTTT
NA	NA	TRBJ2-4	TRBV7-8	CASSSRDKNIQYF	TGTGCCAGCAGCAGCAGGGACAAAAACATTCAGTACTTC
NA	NA	TRBJ1-1	TRBV5-4	CASSSGADIYTEAFF	TGTGCCAGCAGCTCTGGGGCAGATATCTACACTGAAGCTTTCTTT